A selection of T cell receptor beta chains follows, all from one sample in a study of shared clonotypes between healthy human individuals. The table came from immunoSEQ multiplex PCR; TCRdb's copy has only in-frame clones and leaves some out. The repertoire includes fewer than 1.4 million clones, more than 75% of them detected once, and 0.55% to 0.7% sits in the top ten. Sequencing used memory CD4+ T cells from PBMCs. These receptors were collected from a man aged 18-30 years in good health. Some clones in this sample may be carry-over from other donors' samples. CDR3s include the opening cysteine and the closing phenylalanine or tryptophan. D genes are given only for firm matches. Clone size is not always given. Where it is, it says once, few, many or a class for expanded clones.

J gene,D gene,V gene,clone size,CDR3 protein,CDR3 DNA
TRBJ2-3,TRBD2,TRBV2,NA,CASGAGVTDTQYF,TGTGCCAGCGGAGCGGGGGTCACAGATACGCAGTATTTT
TRBJ2-2,NA,TRBV6-1,once,CASSGGTAGTGELFF,TGTGCCAGCAGTGGAGGGACAGCGGGCACCGGGGAGCTGTTTTTT
TRBJ2-1,NA,TRBV7-2,NA,CATLPGRPYNEQFF,TGTGCCACCCTCCCAGGGAGGCCCTACAATGAGCAGTTCTTC
TRBJ1-5,NA,TRBV28,NA,CASSLGRNQPQHF,TGTGCCAGCAGTTTGGGACGCAATCAGCCCCAGCATTTT
TRBJ1-1,NA,TRBV5-4,NA,CASSFGRENTEAFF,TGTGCCAGCAGCTTCGGACGGGAGAACACTGAAGCTTTCTTT
TRBJ2-3,NA,TRBV11-3,NA,CASSLGPSTDTQYF,TGTGCCAGCAGCTTAGGGCCTAGCACAGATACGCAGTATTTT
TRBJ2-7,NA,TRBV5-1,NA,CASSLGVVGRSTYEQYF,TGCGCCAGCAGCTTGGGCGTAGTGGGACGTTCTACCTACGAGCAGTACTTC
TRBJ2-7,TRBD2,TRBV18,many,CASSPEYSGAGGEQYF,TGTGCCAGCTCCCCGGAGTATAGCGGGGCCGGCGGCGAGCAGTACTTC
TRBJ2-2,TRBD2,TRBV30,NA,CAWSEISGRVGELFF,TGTGCCTGGAGTGAGATTAGCGGGAGGGTTGGGGAGCTGTTTTTT
TRBJ2-2,NA,TRBV5-1,NA,CASSPTGQGGWTGELFF,TGCGCCAGCAGCCCCACCGGACAGGGAGGGTGGACCGGGGAGCTGTTTTTT
TRBJ1-5,NA,TRBV28,NA,CASSFGLTSNQPQHF,TGTGCCAGCAGTTTCGGACTTACTAGCAATCAGCCCCAGCATTTT
TRBJ2-4,TRBD2,TRBV4-3,few,CASSQDYRTRYLDIQYF,TGCGCCAGCAGCCAAGACTATCGGACTAGGTACCTGGACATTCAGTACTTC
TRBJ2-5,NA,TRBV5-1,NA,CASSLEGPGETQYF,TGCGCCAGCAGCTTGGAGGGACCGGGGGAGACCCAGTACTTC
TRBJ1-2,TRBD1,TRBV28,NA,CASRHSQGARGYTF,TGTGCCAGCAGACACTCACAGGGGGCTCGGGGCTACACCTTC
TRBJ2-7,TRBD1,TRBV9,few,CASSIGDRGYEQYF,TGTGCCAGCAGCATCGGGGACAGGGGATACGAGCAGTACTTC
TRBJ2-5,TRBD1,TRBV18,few,CASSPFGQGTRETQYF,TGTGCCAGCTCACCATTCGGACAGGGGACTCGAGAGACCCAGTACTTC
TRBJ1-1,TRBD1,TRBV5-1,NA,CASSPVHTGDYTEAFF,TGCGCCAGCAGCCCAGTACACACAGGGGACTACACTGAAGCTTTCTTT
TRBJ1-3,NA,TRBV30,NA,CAWPEVDSGNTIYF,TGTGCCTGGCCAGAAGTCGACTCTGGAAACACCATATATTTT
TRBJ1-6,TRBD1,TRBV5-1,NA,CASSKGFGTGFSYNSPLHF,TGCGCCAGCAGCAAAGGGTTCGGGACAGGTTTCTCCTATAATTCACCCCTCCACTTT
TRBJ2-5,NA,TRBV7-2,NA,CASSLRGEGQYF,TGTGCCAGCAGCTTACGAGGAGAGGGCCAGTACTTC
TRBJ2-3,NA,TRBV9,NA,CASSVRFGGGTDTQYF,TGTGCCAGCAGCGTACGGTTTGGCGGGGGCACAGATACGCAGTATTTT
TRBJ2-7,TRBD1,TRBV27,NA,CASSRDRTYEQYF,TGTGCCTCCTCCAGGGACAGGACCTACGAGCAGTACTTC
TRBJ2-7,NA,TRBV9,NA,CASSARQGGDEQYF,TGTGCCAGCAGCGCACGACAGGGAGGGGACGAGCAGTACTTC
TRBJ1-3,TRBD1,TRBV10-3,NA,CAISESGQGENTIYF,TGTGCCATCAGTGAGTCAGGACAGGGGGAAAACACCATATATTTT
TRBJ2-7,TRBD1,TRBV5-1,NA,CASSFSGTASYEQYF,TGCGCCAGCAGCTTTTCCGGGACAGCATCCTACGAGCAGTACTTC
TRBJ2-1,TRBD1,TRBV6-5,once,CASSPGTGGPFF,TGTGCCAGCAGCCCCGGGACAGGGGGACCGTTCTTC
TRBJ2-3,TRBD1,TRBV28,NA,CASNWDSNTDTQYF,TGTGCCAGTAACTGGGACAGCAATACAGATACGCAGTATTTT
TRBJ1-5,NA,TRBV30,NA,CAWSVGTNQPQHF,TGTGCCTGGAGTGTGGGGACAAATCAGCCCCAGCATTTT
TRBJ1-2,NA,TRBV29-1,few,CSAQRQAGGYTF,TGCAGCGCTCAACGACAGGCGGGGGGCTACACCTTC
TRBJ2-3,NA,TRBV20-1,NA,CSVGRVDTQYF,TGCAGTGTGGGGCGGGTAGATACGCAGTATTTT
TRBJ2-2,NA,TRBV6-1,NA,CASSPWTANTGELFF,TGTGCCAGCAGTCCTTGGACGGCTAACACCGGGGAGCTGTTTTTT
TRBJ1-4,TRBD1,TRBV5-1,NA,CASSEKGQGRGEKLFF,TGCGCCAGCAGCGAAAAGGGACAGGGCAGGGGTGAAAAACTGTTTTTT
TRBJ2-6,NA,TRBV5-5,NA,CASSFSPGKPSGANVLTF,TGTGCCAGCAGCTTTTCCCCAGGAAAACCCTCTGGGGCCAACGTCCTGACTTTC
TRBJ1-2,NA,TRBV29-1,NA,CSVLGYGYTF,TGCAGCGTTTTGGGGTATGGCTACACCTTC
TRBJ1-2,TRBD1,TRBV5-4,NA,CASSSRDRPNYGYTF,TGTGCCAGCAGCTCCCGGGACAGACCTAACTATGGCTACACCTTC
TRBJ1-1,NA,TRBV11-3,NA,CASSFSDWGRKSEAFF,TGTGCCAGCAGCTTCTCAGATTGGGGCCGAAAGAGTGAAGCTTTCTTT
TRBJ1-1,TRBD1,TRBV25-1,many,CASSAISGGTEAFF,TGTGCCAGCAGTGCGATTTCAGGGGGCACTGAAGCTTTCTTT
TRBJ2-1,TRBD2,TRBV29-1,NA,CSTDQRGYNEQFF,TGCAGCACCGACCAGCGGGGGTACAATGAGCAGTTCTTC
TRBJ2-7,NA,TRBV28,NA,CASSLGPSRFF,TGTGCCAGCAGTTTAGGGCCCTCCAGGTTCTTC
TRBJ2-2,NA,TRBV7-2,once,CASSLTRPRGELFF,TGTGCCAGCAGCCTCACTCGACCCCGCGGGGAGCTGTTTTTT
TRBJ1-1,NA,TRBV4-1,NA,CASSRQSSDTEAFF,TGCGCCAGCAGCCGACAATCTTCGGACACTGAAGCTTTCTTT
TRBJ1-4,NA,TRBV2,few,CASSVGGTLNEKLFF,TGTGCCAGCAGTGTAGGTGGGACTTTGAATGAAAAACTGTTTTTT
TRBJ2-5,NA,TRBV28,NA,CASSLTGIETQYF,TGTGCCAGCAGTCTCACAGGGATCGAGACCCAGTACTTC
TRBJ2-7,TRBD2,TRBV4-3,NA,CASSQESAVAGGEQYF,TGCGCCAGCAGCCAAGAGTCAGCAGTGGCGGGAGGTGAGCAGTACTTC